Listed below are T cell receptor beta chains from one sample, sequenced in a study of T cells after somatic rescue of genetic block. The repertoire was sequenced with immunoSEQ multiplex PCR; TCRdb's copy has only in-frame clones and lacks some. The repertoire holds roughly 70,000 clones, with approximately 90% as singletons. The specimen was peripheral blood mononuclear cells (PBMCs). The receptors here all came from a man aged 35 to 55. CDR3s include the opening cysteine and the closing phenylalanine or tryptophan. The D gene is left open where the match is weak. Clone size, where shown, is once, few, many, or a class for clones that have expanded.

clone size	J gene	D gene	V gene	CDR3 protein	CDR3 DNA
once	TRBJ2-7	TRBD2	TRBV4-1	CASSPGLAGTYEQYF	TGCGCCAGCAGCCCGGGACTAGCGGGGACATACGAGCAGTACTTC
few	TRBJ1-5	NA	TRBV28	CASSLASQPQHF	TGTGCCAGCAGTTTGGCGTCTCAGCCCCAGCATTTT
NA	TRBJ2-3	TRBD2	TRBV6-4	CASSGLAGGPDTQYF	TGTGCCAGCAGTGGTCTAGCGGGGGGGCCAGATACGCAGTATTTT
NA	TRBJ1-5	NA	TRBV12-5	CASGLVSGLSTVYNVRSNQPQHF	TGTGCTAGTGGTTTGGTGTCGGGTTTGTCGACAGTTTATAACGTGAGGAGCAATCAGCCCCAGCATTTT
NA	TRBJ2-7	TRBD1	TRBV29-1	CSADTGTGSFKISYEQYF	TGCAGCGCCGATACCGGGACAGGGTCATTCAAAATCTCCTACGAGCAGTACTTC
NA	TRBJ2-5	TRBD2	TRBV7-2	CASSLGGLGKETQYF	TGTGCCAGCAGCTTAGGGGGACTAGGCAAAGAGACCCAGTACTTC
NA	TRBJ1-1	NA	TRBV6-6	CASNPPGQTEAFF	TGTGCCAGCAATCCCCCCGGGCAAACTGAAGCTTTCTTT
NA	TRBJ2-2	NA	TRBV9	CASSRSALNTGELFF	TGTGCCAGCAGCAGAAGCGCCCTAAACACCGGGGAGCTGTTTTTT
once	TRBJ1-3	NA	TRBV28	CASSGPGPGNTIYF	TGTGCCAGCAGTGGGCCCGGCCCTGGAAACACCATATATTTT
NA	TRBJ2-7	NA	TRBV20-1	CSARMGFQYF	TGCAGTGCTAGAATGGGGTTTCAGTACTTC
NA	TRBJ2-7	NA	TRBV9	CASSVGASTTYEQYF	TGTGCCAGCAGCGTAGGAGCTTCCACAACCTACGAGCAGTACTTC
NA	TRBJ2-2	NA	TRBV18	CASSPRGAANTGELFF	TGTGCCAGCTCACCACGAGGCGCAGCTAACACCGGGGAGCTGTTTTTT
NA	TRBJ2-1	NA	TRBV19	CASSISGGVRYNEQFF	TGTGCCAGTAGTATAAGTGGAGGGGTCAGATACAATGAGCAGTTCTTC
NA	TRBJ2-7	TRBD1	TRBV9	CASSAGTGEYEQYF	TGTGCCAGCAGCGCCGGGACAGGGGAGTACGAGCAGTACTTC
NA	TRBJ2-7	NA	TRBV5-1	CASSLDGHSYEQYF	TGCGCCAGCAGCTTGGACGGTCACTCCTACGAGCAGTACTTC
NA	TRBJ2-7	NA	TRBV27	CASSSRGGTSNEQYF	TGTGCCAGCAGTTCCCGGGGAGGGACAAGTAACGAGCAGTACTTC
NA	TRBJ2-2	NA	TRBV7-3	CASSLQSYTGELFF	TGTGCCAGCAGCTTACAAAGCTACACCGGGGAGCTGTTTTTT
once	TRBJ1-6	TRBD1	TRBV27	CASRDRGNSPLHF	TGTGCCAGCAGGGACAGGGGGAATTCACCCCTCCACTTT
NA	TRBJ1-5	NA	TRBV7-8	CASSLEGYSNQPQHF	TGTGCCAGCAGCTTAGAAGGTTATAGCAATCAGCCCCAGCATTTT
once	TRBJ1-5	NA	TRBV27	CASSWTVHQPQHF	TGTGCCAGCAGTTGGACAGTCCATCAGCCCCAGCATTTT
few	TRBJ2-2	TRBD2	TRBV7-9	CASSPRRGDPNTGELFF	TGTGCCAGCAGCCCCCGGCGGGGGGACCCTAACACCGGGGAGCTGTTTTTT
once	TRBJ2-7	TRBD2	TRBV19	CASKVGTSGSFYEQYF	TGTGCCAGTAAGGTGGGGACTAGCGGATCCTTCTACGAGCAGTACTTC
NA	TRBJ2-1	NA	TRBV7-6	CASSPTPGDEQFF	TGTGCCAGCAGCCCCACGCCAGGGGATGAGCAGTTCTTC
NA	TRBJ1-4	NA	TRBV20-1	CSVFGTEKLFF	TGCAGTGTCTTCGGAACCGAAAAACTGTTTTTT
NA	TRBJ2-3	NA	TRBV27	CASSPLQGTDTQYF	TGTGCCAGCAGTCCTCTACAGGGAACAGATACGCAGTATTTT
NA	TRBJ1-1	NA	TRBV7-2	CASSSYTEAFF	TGTGCCAGCAGCTCATACACTGAAGCTTTCTTT
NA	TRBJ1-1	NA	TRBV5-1	CASSMSGLQTEAFF	TGCGCCAGCAGCATGTCGGGGCTTCAGACTGAAGCTTTCTTT
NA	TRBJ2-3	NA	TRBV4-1	CASSQGVGSDTQYF	TGCGCCAGCAGCCAAGGGGTTGGATCAGATACGCAGTATTTT
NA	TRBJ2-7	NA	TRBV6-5	CASSYSMGRMTEQYF	TGTGCCAGCAGTTACTCGATGGGGCGGATGACCGAGCAGTACTTC
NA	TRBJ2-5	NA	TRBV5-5	CASSLDWAIQETQYF	TGTGCCAGCAGCTTGGATTGGGCCATCCAAGAGACCCAGTACTTC
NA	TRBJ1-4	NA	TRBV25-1	CASSVAGGAEKLFF	TGTGCCAGCAGTGTCGCCGGGGGTGCTGAAAAACTGTTTTTT
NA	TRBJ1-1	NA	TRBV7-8	CASSRGMNTEAFF	TGTGCCAGCAGTCGGGGAATGAACACTGAAGCTTTCTTT
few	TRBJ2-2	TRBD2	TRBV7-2	CASSTHTLAGVGTGELFF	TGTGCCAGCAGCACTCACACGCTGGCGGGAGTGGGCACCGGGGAGCTGTTTTTT
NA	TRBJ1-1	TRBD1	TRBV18	CASSPGTGFRTEAFF	TGTGCCAGCTCACCTGGGACAGGTTTTCGAACTGAAGCTTTCTTT
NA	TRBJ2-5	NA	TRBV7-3	CASSLTGAGETQYF	TGTGCCAGCAGCTTAACCGGGGCCGGAGAGACCCAGTACTTC
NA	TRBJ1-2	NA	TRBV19	CASSITGPNYGYTF	TGTGCCAGTAGTATCACAGGGCCTAACTATGGCTACACCTTC
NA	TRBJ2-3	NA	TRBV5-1	CASSLEPTDGPSTDTQYF	TGCGCCAGCAGCTTGGAGCCGACAGACGGTCCTAGCACAGATACGCAGTATTTT
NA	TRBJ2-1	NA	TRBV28	CASSGMGYNEQFF	TGTGCCAGCAGCGGGATGGGGTACAATGAGCAGTTCTTC
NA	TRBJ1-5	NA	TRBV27	CARSYTLSNQPQHF	TGTGCCAGGAGTTACACCCTGAGCAATCAGCCCCAGCATTTT
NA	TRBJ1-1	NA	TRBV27	CASRLPGQQNTEAFF	TGTGCCAGCAGACTACCAGGCCAACAGAACACTGAAGCTTTCTTT
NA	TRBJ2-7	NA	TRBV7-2	CASSLDLQPYEQYF	TGTGCCAGCAGCTTAGATCTCCAGCCCTACGAGCAGTACTTC
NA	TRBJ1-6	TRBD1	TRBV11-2	CASSLDDTGALNSPLHF	TGTGCCAGCAGCTTAGATGACACAGGGGCCTTAAATTCACCCCTCCACTTT
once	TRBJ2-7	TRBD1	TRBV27	CASSPRDSRYEQYF	TGTGCCAGCAGTCCCCGGGACAGTCGCTACGAGCAGTACTTC
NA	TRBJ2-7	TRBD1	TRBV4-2	CASSPGQGLQYF	TGTGCCAGCAGCCCGGGACAGGGCCTACAGTACTTC
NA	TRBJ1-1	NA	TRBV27	CASSLTTRGLTEAFF	TGTGCCAGCAGTCTTACCACTCGGGGGCTCACTGAAGCTTTCTTT
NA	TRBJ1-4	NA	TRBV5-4	CASSLARGAGEKLFF	TGTGCCAGCAGCTTGGCTCGGGGGGCGGGTGAAAAACTGTTTTTT
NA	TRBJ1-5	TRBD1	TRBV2	CASSGQANQPQHF	TGTGCCAGCAGCGGACAGGCCAATCAGCCCCAGCATTTT
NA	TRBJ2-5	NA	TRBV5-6	CASSFYGLALETQYF	TGTGCCAGCAGCTTCTACGGTTTAGCTTTGGAGACCCAGTACTTC
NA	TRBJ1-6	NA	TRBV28	CATSVYSGVNSPLHF	TGTGCCACCTCAGTTTATTCAGGGGTAAATTCACCCCTCCACTTT
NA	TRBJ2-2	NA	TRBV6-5	CASSWKTNPPGELFF	TGTGCCAGCAGTTGGAAGACTAACCCCCCCGGGGAGCTGTTTTTT
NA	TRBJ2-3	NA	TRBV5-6	CASSFGDTQYF	TGTGCCAGCAGCTTTGGGGATACGCAGTATTTT
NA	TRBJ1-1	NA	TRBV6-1	CASKGYTEAFF	TGTGCCAGCAAAGGGTACACTGAAGCTTTCTTT
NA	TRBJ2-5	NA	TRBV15	CATSSRTTETQYF	TGTGCCACCAGCAGTAGGACCACGGAGACCCAGTACTTC
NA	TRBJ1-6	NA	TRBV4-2	CASSQDDWGSNNSPLHF	TGTGCCAGCAGCCAAGACGACTGGGGATCGAATAATTCACCCCTCCACTTT